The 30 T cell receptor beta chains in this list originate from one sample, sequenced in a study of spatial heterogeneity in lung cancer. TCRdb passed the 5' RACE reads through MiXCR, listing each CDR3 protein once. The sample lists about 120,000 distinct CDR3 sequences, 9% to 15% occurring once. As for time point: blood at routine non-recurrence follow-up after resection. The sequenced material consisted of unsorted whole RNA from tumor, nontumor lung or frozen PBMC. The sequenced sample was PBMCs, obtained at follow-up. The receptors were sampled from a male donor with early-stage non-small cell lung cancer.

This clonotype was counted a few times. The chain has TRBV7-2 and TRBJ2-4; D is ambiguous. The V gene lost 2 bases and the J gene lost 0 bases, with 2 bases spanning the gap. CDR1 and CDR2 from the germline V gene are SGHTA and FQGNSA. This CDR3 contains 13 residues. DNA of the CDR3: TGTGCCAGCAGCTTAATAGCCAAAAACATTCAGTACTTC. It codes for CASSLIAKNIQYF.

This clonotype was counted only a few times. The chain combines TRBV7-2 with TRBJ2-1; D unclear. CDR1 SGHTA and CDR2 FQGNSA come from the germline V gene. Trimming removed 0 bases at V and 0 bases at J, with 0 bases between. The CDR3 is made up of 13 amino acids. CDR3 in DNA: TGTGCCAGCAGCTTAGCCTCCTACAATGAGCAGTTCTTC. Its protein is CASSLASYNEQFF.

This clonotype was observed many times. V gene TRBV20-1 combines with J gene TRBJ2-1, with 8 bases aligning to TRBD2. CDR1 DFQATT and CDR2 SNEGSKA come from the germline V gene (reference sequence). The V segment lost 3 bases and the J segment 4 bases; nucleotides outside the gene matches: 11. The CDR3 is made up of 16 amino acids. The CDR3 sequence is CSASSGRSGRYNEQFF. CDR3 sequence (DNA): TGCAGTGCTAGTAGTGGGAGGAGCGGGAGATACAATGAGCAGTTCTTC.

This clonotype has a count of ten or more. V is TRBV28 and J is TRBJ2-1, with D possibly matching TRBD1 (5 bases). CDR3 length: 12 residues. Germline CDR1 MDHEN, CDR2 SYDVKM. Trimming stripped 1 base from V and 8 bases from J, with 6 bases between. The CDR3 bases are TGTGCCAGCAGTTTATCAGGGTATGAGCAGTTCTTC. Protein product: CASSLSGYEQFF.

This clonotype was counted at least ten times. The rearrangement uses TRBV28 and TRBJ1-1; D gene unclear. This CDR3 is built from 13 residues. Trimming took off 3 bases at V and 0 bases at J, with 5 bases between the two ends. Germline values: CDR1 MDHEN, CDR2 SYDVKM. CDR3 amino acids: CASSFKLNTEAFF. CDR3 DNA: TGTGCCAGCAGTTTCAAGCTGAACACTGAAGCTTTCTTT.

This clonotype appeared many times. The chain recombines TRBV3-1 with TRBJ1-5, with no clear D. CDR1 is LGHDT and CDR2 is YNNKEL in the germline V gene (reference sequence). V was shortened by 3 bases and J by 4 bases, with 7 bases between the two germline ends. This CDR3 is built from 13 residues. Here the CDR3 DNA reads TGTGCCAGCAGCCACGGACTTAATCAGCCCCAGCATTTT. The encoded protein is CASSHGLNQPQHF.

The CDR3 region has the DNA TGTGCCAGCAGCTCGGGACTTTCTCTTTATACGCAGTATTTT. It is translated as CASSSGLSLYTQYF. The chain joins TRBV7-9 to TRBJ2-3, with D tentatively TRBD2 (6 bases). V was shortened by 4 bases and J by 7 bases, with 15 bases between the two germline ends. This CDR3 region has 14 residues. From germline, CDR1 is SEHNR and CDR2 FQNEAQ (reference sequence).

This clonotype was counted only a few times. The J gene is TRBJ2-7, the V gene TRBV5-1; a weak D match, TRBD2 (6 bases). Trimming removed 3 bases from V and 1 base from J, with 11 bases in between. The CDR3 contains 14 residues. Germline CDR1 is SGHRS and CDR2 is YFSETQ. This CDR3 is CASSSGLRSYEQYF. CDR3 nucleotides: TGCGCCAGCAGCTCGGGACTCCGATCCTACGAGCAGTACTTC.

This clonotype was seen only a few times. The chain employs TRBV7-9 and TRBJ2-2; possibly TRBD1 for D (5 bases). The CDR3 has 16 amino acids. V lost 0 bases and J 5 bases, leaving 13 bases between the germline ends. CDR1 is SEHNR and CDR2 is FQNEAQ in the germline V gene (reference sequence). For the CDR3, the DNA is TGTGCCAGCAGCTTAGCAACAGGCCCGGGTACCGGGGAGCTGTTTTTT. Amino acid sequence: CASSLATGPGTGELFF.

The CDR3 coding sequence is TGCAGTGCGTCAACACATAGGGCGGACCAAGAGACCCAGTACTTC. This encodes CSASTHRADQETQYF. The rearrangement uses TRBV20-1 and TRBJ2-5; the D is unclear. V dropped 6 bases and J dropped 0 bases, with 17 bases sitting between them. This CDR3 is 15 amino acids long. Germline V gene lookup returns CDR1 DFQATT and CDR2 SNEGSKA (reference sequence).

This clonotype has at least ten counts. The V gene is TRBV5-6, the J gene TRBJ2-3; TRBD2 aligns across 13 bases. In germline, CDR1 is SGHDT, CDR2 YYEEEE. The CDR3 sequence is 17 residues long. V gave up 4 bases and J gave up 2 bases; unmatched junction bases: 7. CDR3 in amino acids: CASSPGLAGALTDTQYF. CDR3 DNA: TGTGCCAGCAGCCCCGGACTAGCGGGGGCCCTCACAGATACGCAGTATTTT.

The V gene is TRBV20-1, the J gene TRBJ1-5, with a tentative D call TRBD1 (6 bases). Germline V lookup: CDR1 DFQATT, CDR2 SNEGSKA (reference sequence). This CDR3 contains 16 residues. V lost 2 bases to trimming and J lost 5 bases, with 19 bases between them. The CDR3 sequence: CSARPPGRGRDQPQHF. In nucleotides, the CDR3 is TGCAGTGCTAGACCCCCCGGGCGGGGGCGAGATCAGCCCCAGCATTTT.

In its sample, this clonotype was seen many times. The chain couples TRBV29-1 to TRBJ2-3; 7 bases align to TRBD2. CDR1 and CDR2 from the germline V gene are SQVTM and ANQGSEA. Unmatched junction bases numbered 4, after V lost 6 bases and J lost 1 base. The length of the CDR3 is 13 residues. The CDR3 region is CSVDSGGTDTQYF. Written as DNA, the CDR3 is TGCAGCGTCGACAGCGGGGGCACAGATACGCAGTATTTT.

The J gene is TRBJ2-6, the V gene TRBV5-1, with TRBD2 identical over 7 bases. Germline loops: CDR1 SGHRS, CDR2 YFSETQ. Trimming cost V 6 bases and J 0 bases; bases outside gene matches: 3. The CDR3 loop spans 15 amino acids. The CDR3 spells CASTPGGSGANVLTF. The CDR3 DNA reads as TGCGCCAGCACCCCGGGGGGCTCTGGGGCCAACGTCCTGACTTTC.

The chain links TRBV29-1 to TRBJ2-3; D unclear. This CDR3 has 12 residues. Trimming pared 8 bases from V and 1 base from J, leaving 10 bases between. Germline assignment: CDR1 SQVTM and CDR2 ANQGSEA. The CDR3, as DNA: TGCAGCCATAAACCAGGCACAGATACGCAGTATTTT. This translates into CSHKPGTDTQYF.

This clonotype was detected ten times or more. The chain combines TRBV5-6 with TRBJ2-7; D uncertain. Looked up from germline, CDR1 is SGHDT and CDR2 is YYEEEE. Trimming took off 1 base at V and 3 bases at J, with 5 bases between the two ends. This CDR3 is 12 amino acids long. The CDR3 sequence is CASSLMSYEQYF. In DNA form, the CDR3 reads TGTGCCAGCAGCTTGATGAGCTACGAGCAGTACTTC. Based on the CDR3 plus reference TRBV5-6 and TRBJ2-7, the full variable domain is DAGVTQSPTHLIKTRGQQVTLRCSPKSGHDTVSWYQQALGQGPQFIFQYYEEEERQRGNFPDRFSGHQFPNYSSELNVNALLLGDSALYLCASSLMSYEQYFGPGTRLTVT.

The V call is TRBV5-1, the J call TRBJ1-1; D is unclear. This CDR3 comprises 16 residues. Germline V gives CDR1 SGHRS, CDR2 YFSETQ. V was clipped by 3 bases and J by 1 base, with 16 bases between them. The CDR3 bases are TGCGCCAGCAGCTCCCAGTTTGATAGCAGGAACACTGAAGCTTTCTTT. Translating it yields CASSSQFDSRNTEAFF.

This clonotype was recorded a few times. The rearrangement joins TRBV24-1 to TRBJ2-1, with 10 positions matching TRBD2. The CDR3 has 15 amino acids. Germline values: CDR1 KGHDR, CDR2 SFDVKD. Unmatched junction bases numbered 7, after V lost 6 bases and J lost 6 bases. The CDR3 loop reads CATSKERGGINEQFF. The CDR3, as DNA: TGTGCCACCAGTAAGGAGCGGGGGGGTATCAATGAGCAGTTCTTC.

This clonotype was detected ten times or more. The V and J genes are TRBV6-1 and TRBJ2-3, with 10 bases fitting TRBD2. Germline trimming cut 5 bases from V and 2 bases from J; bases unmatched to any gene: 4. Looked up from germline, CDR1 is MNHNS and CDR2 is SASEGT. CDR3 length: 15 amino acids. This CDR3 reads CASSYLAGATDTQYF. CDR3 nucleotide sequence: TGTGCCAGCAGTTATCTAGCGGGGGCCACAGATACGCAGTATTTT.

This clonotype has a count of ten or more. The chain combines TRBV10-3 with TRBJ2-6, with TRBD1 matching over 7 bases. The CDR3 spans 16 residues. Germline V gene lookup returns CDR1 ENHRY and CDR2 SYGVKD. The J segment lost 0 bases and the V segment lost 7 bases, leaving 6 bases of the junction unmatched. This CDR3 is CAITGQVLSGANVLTF. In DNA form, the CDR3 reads TGTGCCATCACCGGACAGGTTCTCTCTGGGGCCAACGTCCTGACTTTC.

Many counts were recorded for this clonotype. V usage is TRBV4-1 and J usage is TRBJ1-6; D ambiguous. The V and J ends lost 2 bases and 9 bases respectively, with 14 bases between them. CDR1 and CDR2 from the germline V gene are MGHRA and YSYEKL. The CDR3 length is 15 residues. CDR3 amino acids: CASSQFIYQVSPLHF. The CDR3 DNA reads TGCGCCAGCAGCCAATTCATCTACCAGGTTTCACCCCTCCACTTT.

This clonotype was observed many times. The CDR3 DNA reads as TGTGCCAGCAGTTCCGACAGGGTAGAAGTGTCGTATGGCTACACCTTC. Protein sequence: CASSSDRVEVSYGYTF. The chain employs TRBV6-5 and TRBJ1-2, with 7 bases aligning to TRBD1. The CDR3 has 16 residues. V was pared by 4 bases and J by 5 bases, with 13 bases of the junction left unmatched. The germline V gene has CDR1 MNHEY and CDR2 SVGAGI.

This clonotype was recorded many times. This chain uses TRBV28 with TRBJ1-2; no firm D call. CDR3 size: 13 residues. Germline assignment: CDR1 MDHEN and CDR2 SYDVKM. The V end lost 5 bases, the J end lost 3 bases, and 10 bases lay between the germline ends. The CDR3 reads CASSPLFDYGYTF. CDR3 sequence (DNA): TGTGCCAGCAGTCCACTATTCGACTATGGCTACACCTTC.

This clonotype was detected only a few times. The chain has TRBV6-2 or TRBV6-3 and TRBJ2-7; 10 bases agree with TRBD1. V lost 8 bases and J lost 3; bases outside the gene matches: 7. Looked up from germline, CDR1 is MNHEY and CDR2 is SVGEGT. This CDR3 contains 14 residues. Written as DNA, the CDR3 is TGTGCCAGCCTAAGACAGGGGGCTGGCTACGAGCAGTACTTC. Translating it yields CASLRQGAGYEQYF.

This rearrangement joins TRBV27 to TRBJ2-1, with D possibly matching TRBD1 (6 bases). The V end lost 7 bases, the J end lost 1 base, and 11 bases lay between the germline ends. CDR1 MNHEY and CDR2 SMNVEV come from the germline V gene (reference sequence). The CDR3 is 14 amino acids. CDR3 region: CASMTGSSYNEQFF. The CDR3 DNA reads TGTGCCAGCATGACAGGATCATCCTACAATGAGCAGTTCTTC.

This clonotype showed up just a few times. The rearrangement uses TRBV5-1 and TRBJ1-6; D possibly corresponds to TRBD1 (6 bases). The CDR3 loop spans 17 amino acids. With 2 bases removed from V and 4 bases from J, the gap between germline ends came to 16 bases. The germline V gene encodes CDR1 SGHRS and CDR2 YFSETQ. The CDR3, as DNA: TGCGCCAGCAGCTTACTGACAGGTGCTTTTTATAATTCACCCCTCCACTTT. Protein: CASSLLTGAFYNSPLHF.

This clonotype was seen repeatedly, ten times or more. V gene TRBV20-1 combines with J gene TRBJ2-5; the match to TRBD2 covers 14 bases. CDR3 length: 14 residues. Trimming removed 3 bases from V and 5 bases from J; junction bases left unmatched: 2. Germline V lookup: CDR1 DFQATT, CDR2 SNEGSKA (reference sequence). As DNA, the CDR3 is TGCAGTGCTAGGGGACTAGCGGGGGCCGAGACCCAGTACTTC. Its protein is CSARGLAGAETQYF.

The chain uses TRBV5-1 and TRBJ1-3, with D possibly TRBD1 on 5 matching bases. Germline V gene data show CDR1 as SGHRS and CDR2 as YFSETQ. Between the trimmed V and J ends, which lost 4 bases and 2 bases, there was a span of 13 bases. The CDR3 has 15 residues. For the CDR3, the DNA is TGCGCCAGCAGCCGAGAGTCCAGGGCTGGAAACACCATATATTTT. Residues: CASSRESRAGNTIYF.

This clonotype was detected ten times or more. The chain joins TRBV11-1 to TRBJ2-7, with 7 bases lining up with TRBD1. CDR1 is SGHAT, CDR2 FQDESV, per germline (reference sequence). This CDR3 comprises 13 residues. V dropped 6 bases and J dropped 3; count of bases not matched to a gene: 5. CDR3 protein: CASRLTGDYEQYF. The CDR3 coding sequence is TGTGCCAGCAGGTTAACAGGGGACTACGAGCAGTACTTC.

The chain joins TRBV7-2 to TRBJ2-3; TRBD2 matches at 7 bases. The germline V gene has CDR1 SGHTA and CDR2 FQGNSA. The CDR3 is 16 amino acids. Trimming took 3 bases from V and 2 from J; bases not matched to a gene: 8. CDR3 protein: CASSFQGGGYTDTQYF. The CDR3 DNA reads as TGTGCCAGCAGCTTCCAGGGCGGGGGATACACAGATACGCAGTATTTT.